The source of this T cell receptor beta chain is a study of cytomegalovirus exposure and HLA in healthy donors. On the study more broadly: The early release's HLA-typed donors yielded 80 million to 95 million unique TCRs.

Study-wide points: A few CMV-associated chains proved CMV antigen-specific in vitro. Follow-up analysis seemed to connect common viral pathogens with several of the most significant clusters identified.

To note about this clone: Its matching antigen is unknown.

Primers: 60 Vbeta forward and 13 Jbeta reverse. Method: immunoSEQ multiplex PCR; TCRdb's copy keeps in-frame clones and lacks some. The sample shows roughly 240,000 clones, around 76% of them seen only once. This CDR3 comprises 14 residues. CDR1 is SEHNR and CDR2 is FQNEAQ in the germline V gene (reference sequence). Trimming took off 3 bases at V and 8 bases at J, with 13 bases between the two ends. The sample comprised PBMCs. This chain uses TRBV7-9 with TRBJ1-4, with D tentatively TRBD1 (5 bases). This sequence was found in a woman aged 40 to 50 in good health and CMV-seropositive. The CDR3 region has the DNA TGTGCCAGCAGCTTTGGCGGGGGGGGAGAAAAACTGTTTTTT. Protein: CASSFGGGGEKLFF.